This T cell receptor beta chain was identified during a study of blood T cell repertoires in COVID-19. Followed longitudinally, the Seattle patients had been enrolled during active infection. Generated by immunoSEQ multiplex PCR, the TCRdb table keeps only in-frame clones and is missing some. This sample has about 99,000 clones; 85% to 90% occur once, and the top ten carry around 2.1%. The CDR3 length is 18 residues. Trimming pared 0 bases from V and 7 bases from J, leaving 21 bases between. Germline values: CDR1 LNHNV, CDR2 YYDKDF (reference sequence). The chain uses TRBV15 and TRBJ2-2, with D perhaps TRBD1 (6 bases). This TCR came from a man aged 45 to 65 with COVID-19, enrolled during active disease. The sequenced sample was peripheral blood. The CDR3 protein is CATSRDSGPHRAVGELFF. In nucleotides, the CDR3 is TGTGCCACCAGCAGAGATTCGGGCCCCCACAGGGCGGTCGGGGAGCTGTTTTTT.